The next 16 T cell receptor beta chains were all read from a single sample in a study of CD8+ T cells in alopecia areata. RNA, once extracted, was reverse transcribed into cDNA for use as the sequencing template. Some clones are missing from TCRdb's copy, which holds only in-frame ones; the method was immunoSEQ multiplex PCR. The table records around 140,000 clones, over 45% of them present only once. What was sequenced was CD4+ T cells sorted from blood. The receptors come from a human donor with alopecia areata.

The chain carries TRBV29-1 and TRBJ2-5; D not resolved. Germline CDR1 is SQVTM and CDR2 is ANQGSEA. V was cut by 5 bases and J by 4 bases, with 11 bases left in between. CDR3 size: 12 residues. The CDR3 DNA reads TGCAGCGTTAGCAGCAATGGAGAGACCCAGTACTTC. Translation: CSVSSNGETQYF.

This rearrangement joins TRBV7-9 to TRBJ1-2; D unresolved. CDR3 size: 13 residues. CDR1 is SEHNR, CDR2 FQNEAQ, per germline (reference sequence). V was clipped by 6 bases and J by 8 bases, with 16 bases between them. CDR3 sequence reads: CASSPKNDTGYTF. CDR3 nucleotides: TGTGCCAGCAGTCCAAAAAATGATACCGGCTACACCTTC.

This clone was seen a few times. The same CDR3 can be traced to other DNA sequences in this sample. V usage is TRBV29-1 and J usage is TRBJ1-1; D not resolved. The germline V gene encodes CDR1 SQVTM and CDR2 ANQGSEA. This CDR3 has 13 residues. The V gene lost 3 bases and the J gene lost 5 bases, with 13 bases spanning the gap. Written as DNA, the CDR3 is TGCAGCGTTGAGGCCGGGGTTGGAACTGAAGCTTTCTTT. It is translated as CSVEAGVGTEAFF.

This clone was observed a few times. The chain is built from TRBV4-1 and TRBJ2-3; D is unresolved. The CDR3 has 16 residues. Germline CDR1 and CDR2: MGHRA and YSYEKL. V was pared by 0 bases and J by 2 bases, with 12 bases between. CDR3 in amino acids: CASSQEEQKNTDTQYF. In nucleotides, the CDR3 is TGCGCCAGCAGCCAAGAGGAGCAGAAGAACACAGATACGCAGTATTTT.

This chain uses TRBV4-2 with TRBJ2-3, with D uncertain. CDR1 LGHNA and CDR2 YNFKEQ come from the germline V gene. Trimming pared 1 base from V and 6 bases from J, leaving 8 bases between. This CDR3 contains 13 residues. DNA for the CDR3: TGTGCCAGCAGCCAAGCCCCTAGGGATACGCAGTATTTT. This translates into CASSQAPRDTQYF.

This clone has only a few counts. The chain joins TRBV28 to TRBJ1-5; D unresolved. CDR1 is MDHEN, CDR2 SYDVKM, per germline. The germline V and J ends were trimmed by 3 bases and 4 bases, with 13 bases remaining between them. This CDR3 comprises 15 residues. The CDR3 is CASSFPGTGNQPQHF. As DNA, the CDR3 is TGTGCCAGCAGTTTTCCGGGTACGGGGAATCAGCCCCAGCATTTT.

Turning to this clone: The same CDR3 arises from other DNA sequences in this sample as well. The rearrangement joins TRBV7-9 to TRBJ1-1; D gene ambiguous. V was pared by 3 bases and J by 1 base, with 6 bases between. CDR3 length: 13 amino acids. CDR1 is SEHNR and CDR2 is FQNEAQ in the germline V gene (reference sequence). Here the CDR3 reads CASSFRENTEAFF. CDR3 in DNA: TGTGCCAGCAGCTTTCGAGAGAACACTGAAGCTTTCTTT. Complete variable domain (other parts from reference TRBV7-9 and TRBJ1-1): DTGVSQNPRHKITKRGQNVTFRCDPISEHNRLYWYRQTLGQGPEFLTYFQNEAQLEKSRLLSDRFSAERPKGSFSTLEIQRTEQGDSAMYLCASSFRENTEAFFGQGTRLTVV.

This chain uses TRBV2 with TRBJ1-5; possible D gene TRBD1, 6 bases. CDR3 length: 12 amino acids. Trimming took off 7 bases at V and 6 bases at J, with 10 bases between the two ends. The germline gives CDR1 SNHLY, CDR2 FYNNEI. The CDR3 spells CASMIRGQPQHF. CDR3 DNA: TGTGCCAGCATGATCAGGGGTCAGCCCCAGCATTTT.

The sample holds a few counts of this clone. The chain has TRBV14 and TRBJ2-1, with a possible D match to TRBD2 (5 bases). CDR3 size: 15 residues. Germline CDR1 SGHDN, CDR2 FVKESK. V was cut by 4 bases and J by 0 bases, with 10 bases left in between. In DNA, the CDR3 is TGTGCCAGCAGCCTTTGGAGGAGCTCCTACAATGAGCAGTTCTTC. Amino acid sequence: CASSLWRSSYNEQFF.

This clone was found once. V usage is TRBV27 and J usage is TRBJ2-3; no reliable D call. The CDR3 covers 14 residues. V was clipped by 5 bases and J by 3 bases, with 12 bases between them. Germline-derived CDR1 and CDR2 are MNHEY and SMNVEV (reference sequence). DNA for the CDR3: TGTGCCAGCAGTCTGCGCTTCCCAACAGATACGCAGTATTTT. It codes for CASSLRFPTDTQYF.

This clone was seen a handful of times. The genes are TRBV28 and TRBJ1-3; 10 bases are shared with TRBD1. Losses at the gene ends were 5 bases for V and 6 bases for J; bases not matched to a gene: 7. CDR1 and CDR2 (germline): MDHEN, SYDVKM. This CDR3 region has 15 residues. The CDR3 is CASSTPGQGTNTIYF. CDR3 sequence (DNA): TGTGCCAGCAGTACCCCGGGACAGGGGACAAACACCATATATTTT.

V is TRBV18 and J is TRBJ1-1, with D perhaps TRBD1 (5 bases). The CDR3 loop spans 14 amino acids. With 1 base removed from V and 1 base from J, the gap between germline ends came to 7 bases. Germline lookup yields CDR1 KGHSH and CDR2 LQKENI. This CDR3 reads CASSPRGQNTEAFF. CDR3 nucleotides: TGTGCCAGCTCACCACGAGGACAGAACACTGAAGCTTTCTTT.

This chain links TRBV9 with TRBJ2-1, with TRBD2 identical over 10 bases. V shed 6 bases, J shed 3 bases, and the junction held 9 bases outside the gene matches. The CDR3 extends over 16 amino acids. Germline V lookup: CDR1 SGDLS, CDR2 YYNGEE. CDR3 amino acids: CASTTGASGSYNEQFF. CDR3 in DNA: TGTGCCAGCACCACCGGGGCTAGCGGGAGCTACAATGAGCAGTTCTTC.

The rearrangement joins TRBV4-2 to TRBJ2-7, with 10 nucleotides matching TRBD1. Germline trimming cut 1 base from V and 5 bases from J; bases unmatched to any gene: 8. This CDR3 is 16 amino acids long. Germline CDR1 LGHNA, CDR2 YNFKEQ. The CDR3 loop reads CASSQASGTGAHEQYF. DNA for the CDR3: TGTGCCAGCAGCCAAGCTTCCGGGACAGGGGCTCACGAGCAGTACTTC.

CDR3 DNA sequence: TGTGCCAGCAGTTTATCAGGCCAAGAGACCCAGTACTTC. Protein: CASSLSGQETQYF. The genes are TRBV28 and TRBJ2-5, with D hard to call. V was trimmed by 1 base and J by 1 base, leaving 4 bases between them. This CDR3 is built from 13 residues. In germline, CDR1 is MDHEN, CDR2 SYDVKM. The whole variable domain, remainder taken from reference TRBV28 and TRBJ2-5, is DVKVTQSSRYLVKRTGEKVFLECVQDMDHENMFWYRQDPGLGLRLIYFSYDVKMKEKGDIPEGYSVSREKKERFSLILESASTNQTSMYLCASSLSGQETQYFGPGTRLLVL.

CDR3 nucleotides: TGTGCCAGCAGCGAGGACAGGGGGAATGAGCAGTTCTTC. Its protein is CASSEDRGNEQFF. The chain carries TRBV2 and TRBJ2-1; 10 positions match TRBD1. Germline loops: CDR1 SNHLY, CDR2 FYNNEI. This CDR3 is 13 amino acids long. J lost 7 bases, V lost 6 bases, and 3 bases had no gene match.